The 10 T cell receptor beta chains reported below all come from one sample, sequenced in a study of regulatory T cells in long-lasting Graves disease. Time point denoted: newly diagnosed GD, antithyroid drugs for less than 3 months. RNA from PBMCs was the source of the TCR library. Relying on iRepertoire HTBI primers and Arm-PCR of CDR3 regions, the team built TCR beta libraries. TCRdb reprocessed the multiplex PCR reads with MiXCR, giving one entry per CDR3 protein. The table includes about 530,000 distinct CDR3 sequences, about 16% detected once. The same specimen was also included in a second study, on T cells in Graves' hyperthyroidism and ophthalmopathy.

The specimen comprised peripheral blood mononuclear cells (PBMCs), sampled at new diagnosis, from a patient treated with antithyroid drugs. The receptors shown here come from a woman aged 40 to 65 with Graves disease.

This clonotype was counted once. The chain joins TRBV5-1 to TRBJ2-5; 7 bases agree with TRBD1. V trimming: 2 bases; J trimming: 1 base; junction bases outside the gene matches: 5. Germline V gene data show CDR1 as SGHRS and CDR2 as YFSETQ. The CDR3 totals 15 residues. The CDR3 nucleotides read TGCGCCAGCAGCTTCGGACAGGAAGGCCAAGAGACCCAGTACTTC. Amino acids: CASSFGQEGQETQYF.

Note on this clonotype: A read error may explain this, as a much larger clone is one base away. Here the CDR3 omits its conserved ending phenylalanine or tryptophan, so a read error is the likely source. The chain couples TRBV2 to TRBJ1-4; D not certain. The germline CDR1 and CDR2 sequences are SNHLY and FYNNEI. This CDR3 is built from 14 residues. Between the trimmed V and J ends, which lost 6 bases and 4 bases, there was a span of 12 bases. The CDR3 bases are TGTGCCAGCAGAAGACTGAGGGATAATGAAAAACTGTTTTCT. This translates into CASRRLRDNEKLFS.

In its sample, this clonotype was seen many times. The gene calls are TRBV2 and TRBJ1-1; 9 positions agree with TRBD1. Germline assignment: CDR1 SNHLY and CDR2 FYNNEI. After removal of 7 bases from V and 5 bases from J, the junction contained 5 bases not matched to a gene. The CDR3 totals 13 residues. CDR3 amino acids: CASKRTGETEAFF. The CDR3 DNA is TGTGCCAGCAAGAGGACAGGGGAAACTGAAGCTTTCTTT.

This clonotype showed up just a few times. V and J are TRBV7-3 and TRBJ1-6; 9 bases map to TRBD1. V lost 5 bases, J lost 9 bases, and 5 bases stayed unmatched. Germline CDR1 is SGHTA and CDR2 is FQGTGA. The length of the CDR3 is 14 residues. CDR3 sequence (DNA): TGTGCCAGCAGCCCGGGACAGGGCACTTCACCCCTCCACTTT. Encoded protein: CASSPGQGTSPLHF.

The chain carries TRBV18 and TRBJ2-5, with D perhaps TRBD1 (6 bases). Germline CDR1 and CDR2: KGHSH and LQKENI. Trimming took off 0 bases at V and 3 bases at J, with 8 bases between the two ends. The CDR3 length is 14 residues. In DNA, the CDR3 is TGTGCCAGCTCACCACCGTGGGACAAAGAGACCCAGTACTTC. Its translation is CASSPPWDKETQYF. Full variable domain (rest looked up from reference TRBV18 and TRBJ2-5): NAGVMQNPRHLVRRRGQEARLRCSPMKGHSHVYWYRQLPEEGLKFMVYLQKENIIDESGMPKERFSAEFPKEGPSILRIQQVVRGDSAAYFCASSPPWDKETQYFGPGTRLLVL.

The V gene is TRBV19, the J gene TRBJ1-5; 9 bases agree with TRBD1. Germline V lookup: CDR1 LNHDA, CDR2 SQIVND (reference sequence). The CDR3 spans 15 residues. Trimming at V came to 3 bases and at J to 5 bases, leaving 5 bases not matched to a gene. CDR3 loop: CASSIPGQGYQPQHF. The CDR3 DNA is TGTGCCAGTAGTATTCCGGGACAGGGCTATCAGCCCCAGCATTTT.

The rearrangement joins TRBV10-2 to TRBJ1-2; the D gene is possibly TRBD1 (5 bases). Per the germline V gene, CDR1 is WSHSY and CDR2 is SAAADI. The CDR3 has 14 amino acids. Trimming took off 0 bases at V and 7 bases at J, with 12 bases between the two ends. CDR3 in amino acids: CASSESGPLSGYTF. In DNA, the CDR3 is TGCGCCAGCAGTGAGTCGGGACCCCTTAGTGGCTACACCTTC.

This clonotype has just a few counts. This chain uses TRBV20-1 with TRBJ2-3, with 7 positions matching TRBD2. The germline gives CDR1 DFQATT, CDR2 SNEGSKA (reference sequence). The J segment lost 1 base and the V segment lost 0 bases, leaving 4 bases of the junction unmatched. The CDR3 has 15 amino acids. The CDR3 nucleotides are TGCAGTGCTAGAGATATTCGGGGGGGCACAGATACGCAGTATTTT. Amino acids: CSARDIRGGTDTQYF.

V usage is TRBV5-1 and J usage is TRBJ2-2, with D possibly matching TRBD2 (6 bases). V lost 4 bases to trimming and J lost 0 bases, with 13 bases between them. The germline V gene has CDR1 SGHRS and CDR2 YFSETQ. The CDR3 covers 16 residues. In DNA, the CDR3 is TGCGCCAGCAGCCTCGGGGGAGTGTCGAACACCGGGGAGCTGTTTTTT. Its translation: CASSLGGVSNTGELFF.

This clonotype was counted ten times or more. V and J are TRBV7-9 and TRBJ1-1; 7 bases agree with TRBD1. After removal of 4 bases from V and 0 bases from J, the junction contained 5 bases not matched to a gene. Germline V CDR1 and CDR2: SEHNR, FQNEAQ (reference sequence). This CDR3 is 15 amino acids long. Here the CDR3 reads CASSSWDSMNTEAFF. The CDR3 DNA is TGTGCCAGCAGCTCTTGGGACAGCATGAACACTGAAGCTTTCTTT.